This TCR beta chain was recovered during a study of molecular identifiers for immune sequencing clone quantification. TCRdb redid the calling of the PCR reads with MiXCR, one entry per CDR3 protein. The table lists roughly 320,000 distinct CDR3 sequences, about a fifth of them singletons. With regard to this clonotype: This may be a read error, as it is one base from a much larger clone.

Input material: naive CD8+ T cells from blood, with Jurkat cell RNA spiked in. Subset here: FACS-sorted CD8+CD4-CCR7+CD45RA+ naive T cells. This TCR derives from a human donor in good health. Some libraries in this study had Jurkat cell RNA spiked in.

CDR3 bases: TGTGCCACCAGTAAGGACAGATCAACCGGGGAGCTGTTTTTT. Its protein product is CATSKDRSTGELFF. J is TRBJ2-2 and V is TRBV24-1; D possibly corresponds to TRBD1 (6 bases). This CDR3 comprises 14 residues. Trimming pared 6 bases from V and 5 bases from J, leaving 12 bases between. The germline gives CDR1 KGHDR, CDR2 SFDVKD.